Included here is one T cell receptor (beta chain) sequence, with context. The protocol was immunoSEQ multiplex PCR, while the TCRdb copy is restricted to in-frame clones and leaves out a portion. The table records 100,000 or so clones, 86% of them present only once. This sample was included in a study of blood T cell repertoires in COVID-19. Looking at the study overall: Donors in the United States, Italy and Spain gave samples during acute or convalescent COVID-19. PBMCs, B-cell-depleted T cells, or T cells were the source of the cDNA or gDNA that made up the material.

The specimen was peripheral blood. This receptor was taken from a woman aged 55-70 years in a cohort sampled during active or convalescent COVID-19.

CDR3 bases: TGTGCCACCAGTGATTTGCCAGGCTATAGCACAGATACGCAGTATTTT. Amino acids: CATSDLPGYSTDTQYF. The J gene is TRBJ2-3, the V gene TRBV24-1, with D unresolved. The CDR3 runs to 16 residues. Germline V gene sequence: CDR1 KGHDR, CDR2 SFDVKD. V lost 0 bases and J lost 0, with 9 bases in between.